What follows describes a single TCR beta chain. Its specificity is not known. V gave up 4 bases and J gave up 5 bases, with 14 bases separating them. CDR1 and CDR2 (germline): SGHTA, FQGNSA. The CDR3 runs 15 residues. The data belong to a study of shared clonotypes between healthy human individuals. Across the study: Contributing individuals were a couple of females and three males aged 18 to 49.

CD45RA-negative memory and CD45RA+ naive subsets were split from the CD4+ cells. The data were produced by immunoSEQ multiplex PCR, yet TCRdb's version contains in-frame clones alone and is incomplete. The table has some 1 million clones, around 74% seen once; the top ten hold about 1.5%. Study results and caveats: Donor scarcity curtailed the genetic and exposure-history diversity represented herein. The sole specimen, blood, was sampled, and tissue repertoires likely differ.

Sequencing used memory CD4+ T cells sorted from blood. Documented subset: CD45RA-negative fraction. The clonotype originates from a man younger than 35 in good health. The gene calls are TRBV7-2 and TRBJ1-4; weak D call: TRBD1 (6 bases). The CDR3 region has the DNA TGTGCCAGCAGCTCCAGAGGGGGAGGGAATGAAAAACTGTTTTTT. Its protein is CASSSRGGGNEKLFF.